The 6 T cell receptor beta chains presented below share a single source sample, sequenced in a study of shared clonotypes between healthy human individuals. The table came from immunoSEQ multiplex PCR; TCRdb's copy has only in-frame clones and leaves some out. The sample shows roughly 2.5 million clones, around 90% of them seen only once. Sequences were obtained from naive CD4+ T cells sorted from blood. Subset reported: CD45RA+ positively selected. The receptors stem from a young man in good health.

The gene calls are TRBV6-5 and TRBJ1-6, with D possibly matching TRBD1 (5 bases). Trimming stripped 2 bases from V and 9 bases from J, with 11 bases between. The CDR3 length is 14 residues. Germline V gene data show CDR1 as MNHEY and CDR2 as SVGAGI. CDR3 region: CASSYGGNGSPLHF. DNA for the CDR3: TGTGCCAGCAGTTACGGGGGGAACGGTTCACCCCTCCACTTT.

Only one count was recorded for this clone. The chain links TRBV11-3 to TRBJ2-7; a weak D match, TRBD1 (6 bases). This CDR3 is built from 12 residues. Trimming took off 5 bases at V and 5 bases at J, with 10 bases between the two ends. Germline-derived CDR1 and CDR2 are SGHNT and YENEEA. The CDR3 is CASSVQGNEQYF. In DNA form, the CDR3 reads TGTGCCAGCAGCGTACAGGGCAACGAGCAGTACTTC.

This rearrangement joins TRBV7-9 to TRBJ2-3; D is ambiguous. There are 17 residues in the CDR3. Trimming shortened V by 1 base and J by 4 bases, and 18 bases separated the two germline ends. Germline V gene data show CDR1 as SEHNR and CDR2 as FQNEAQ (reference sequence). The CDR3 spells CASSLGLNPPTADTQYF. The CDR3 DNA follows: TGTGCCAGCAGCTTAGGTCTGAATCCCCCAACGGCAGATACGCAGTATTTT.

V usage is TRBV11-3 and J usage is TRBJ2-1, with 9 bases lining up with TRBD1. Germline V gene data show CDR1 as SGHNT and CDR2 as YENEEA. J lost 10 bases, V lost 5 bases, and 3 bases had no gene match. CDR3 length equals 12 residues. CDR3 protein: CASSPGQGEQFF. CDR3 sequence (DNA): TGTGCCAGCAGCCCAGGACAGGGGGAGCAGTTCTTC.

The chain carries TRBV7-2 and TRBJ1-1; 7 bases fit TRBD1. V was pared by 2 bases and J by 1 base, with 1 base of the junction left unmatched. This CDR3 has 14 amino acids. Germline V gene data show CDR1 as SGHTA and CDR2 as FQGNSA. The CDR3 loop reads CASSLQGENTEAFF. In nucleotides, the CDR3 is TGTGCCAGCAGCTTACAGGGGGAGAACACTGAAGCTTTCTTT. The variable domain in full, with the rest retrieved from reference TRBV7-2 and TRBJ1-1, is GAGVSQSPSNKVTEKGKDVELRCDPISGHTALYWYRQSLGQGLEFLIYFQGNSAPDKSGLPSDRFSAERTGGSVSTLTIQRTQQEDSAVYLCASSLQGENTEAFFGQGTRLTVV.

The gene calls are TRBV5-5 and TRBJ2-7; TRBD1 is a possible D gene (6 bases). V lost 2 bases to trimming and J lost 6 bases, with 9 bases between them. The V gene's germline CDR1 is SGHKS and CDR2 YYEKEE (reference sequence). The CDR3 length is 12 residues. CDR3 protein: CASSFSGVEQYF. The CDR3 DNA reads TGTGCCAGCAGCTTTTCAGGGGTCGAGCAGTACTTC.